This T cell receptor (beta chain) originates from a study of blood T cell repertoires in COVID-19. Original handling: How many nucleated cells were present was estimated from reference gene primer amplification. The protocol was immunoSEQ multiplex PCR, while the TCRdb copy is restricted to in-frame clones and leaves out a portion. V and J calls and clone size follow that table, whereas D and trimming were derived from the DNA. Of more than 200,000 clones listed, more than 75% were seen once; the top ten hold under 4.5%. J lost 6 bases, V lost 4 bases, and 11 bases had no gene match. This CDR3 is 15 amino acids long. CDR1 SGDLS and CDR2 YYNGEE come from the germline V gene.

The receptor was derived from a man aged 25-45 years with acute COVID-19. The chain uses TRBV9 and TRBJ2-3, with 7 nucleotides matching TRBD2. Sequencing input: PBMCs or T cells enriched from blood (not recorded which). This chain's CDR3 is CASSPRGLAEDTQYF. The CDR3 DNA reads TGTGCCAGCAGCCCCCGAGGTCTAGCGGAGGATACGCAGTATTTT.